A selection of T cell receptor beta chains follows, all from one sample in a study of CD8 T cells in ankylosing spondylitis. TCRdb reprocessed the 5' RACE reads with MiXCR, giving one entry per CDR3 protein. The sample lists more than 650,000 distinct CDR3 sequences, about 10% occurring once. Sequenced material: blood, either unsorted or a sorted T cell fraction (not recorded which). The receptors were sampled from a male donor with ankylosing spondylitis. The CDR3 runs from the conserved cysteine through the conserved F or W. D genes are given only for firm matches. Expanded clones get a size class; other rows say once, few or many, or leave the size out.

V gene: TRBV20-1; clone size: many; D gene: NA; J gene: TRBJ2-2; CDR3 protein: CSATGPTTNTGELFF; CDR3 DNA: TGCAGTGCAACGGGGCCAACGACGAACACCGGGGAGCTGTTTTTT
V gene: TRBV18; clone size: NA; D gene: TRBD1; J gene: TRBJ2-2; CDR3 protein: CASSEQGIDTGELFF; CDR3 DNA: TGTGCCAGCTCGGAACAGGGGATCGACACCGGGGAGCTGTTTTTT
V gene: TRBV7-2; clone size: NA; D gene: NA; J gene: TRBJ1-2; CDR3 protein: CASSLFAGGYGYTF; CDR3 DNA: TGTGCCAGCAGCTTATTTGCGGGCGGCTATGGCTACACCTTC
V gene: TRBV3-1; clone size: NA; D gene: NA; J gene: TRBJ1-1; CDR3 protein: CASSQYLGNTEAFF; CDR3 DNA: TGTGCCAGCAGCCAATACCTAGGGAACACTGAAGCTTTCTTT
V gene: TRBV10-3; clone size: NA; D gene: NA; J gene: TRBJ1-5; CDR3 protein: CAISEGRLDQPQHF; CDR3 DNA: TGTGCCATCAGTGAGGGACGGCTAGATCAGCCCCAGCATTTT
V gene: TRBV18; clone size: NA; D gene: NA; J gene: TRBJ2-2; CDR3 protein: CASSPHRDTGELFF; CDR3 DNA: TGTGCCAGCTCACCACACAGGGACACCGGGGAGCTGTTTTTT
V gene: TRBV6-2/TRBV6-3; clone size: NA; D gene: TRBD1; J gene: TRBJ2-3; CDR3 protein: CASTWAGRGPEDTQYF; CDR3 DNA: TGTGCCAGCACCTGGGCGGGCAGGGGGCCGGAAGATACGCAGTATTTT
V gene: TRBV5-6; clone size: NA; D gene: TRBD2; J gene: TRBJ2-1; CDR3 protein: CASTGSGRANEQFF; CDR3 DNA: TGTGCCAGCACGGGTAGCGGGAGGGCCAATGAGCAGTTCTTC
V gene: TRBV12-3/TRBV12-4; clone size: NA; D gene: NA; J gene: TRBJ2-2; CDR3 protein: CAGGDTLTGELFF; CDR3 DNA: TGTGCCGGTGGGGACACCCTCACCGGGGAGCTGTTTTTT
V gene: TRBV10-3; clone size: many; D gene: NA; J gene: TRBJ2-1; CDR3 protein: CAISDQHSNEQFF; CDR3 DNA: TGTGCCATCAGTGACCAGCACTCAAATGAGCAGTTCTTC
V gene: TRBV5-1; clone size: few; D gene: NA; J gene: TRBJ1-5; CDR3 protein: CASSLAHDQPQHF; CDR3 DNA: TGCGCCAGCAGCTTGGCCCATGATCAGCCCCAGCATTTT
V gene: TRBV12-3/TRBV12-4; clone size: NA; D gene: NA; J gene: TRBJ1-1; CDR3 protein: CASSLALLAGEAFF; CDR3 DNA: TGTGCCAGCAGTTTAGCGCTTTTGGCAGGTGAAGCTTTCTTT
V gene: TRBV4-2; clone size: many; D gene: NA; J gene: TRBJ2-4; CDR3 protein: CASSQDRRMSSVRYF; CDR3 DNA: TGTGCCAGCAGCCAAGATAGAAGAATGTCTAGCGTTCGGTACTTC
V gene: TRBV7-8; clone size: NA; D gene: NA; J gene: TRBJ2-7; CDR3 protein: CASSLVSGVEQYF; CDR3 DNA: TGTGCCAGCAGCTTAGTTTCAGGGGTCGAGCAGTACTTC
V gene: TRBV28; clone size: few; D gene: NA; J gene: TRBJ2-7; CDR3 protein: CASSPRMHEQYF; CDR3 DNA: TGTGCCAGCAGCCCCCGCATGCACGAGCAGTACTTC
V gene: TRBV6-6; clone size: few; D gene: NA; J gene: TRBJ1-5; CDR3 protein: CASSPGQPQHF; CDR3 DNA: TGTGCCAGCAGCCCCGGTCAGCCCCAGCATTTT
V gene: TRBV6-1; clone size: NA; D gene: NA; J gene: TRBJ2-3; CDR3 protein: CASSRWASGTNTQYF; CDR3 DNA: TGTGCCAGCAGTCGATGGGCTTCTGGGACAAATACGCAGTATTTT
V gene: TRBV24-1; clone size: NA; D gene: NA; J gene: TRBJ1-1; CDR3 protein: CATSGPPGPRNTEAFF; CDR3 DNA: TGTGCCACCAGTGGTCCTCCGGGACCTAGGAACACTGAAGCTTTCTTT
V gene: TRBV18; clone size: NA; D gene: TRBD2; J gene: TRBJ2-1; CDR3 protein: CASSKTSPGNYDNEQFF; CDR3 DNA: TGTGCCAGCTCGAAGACTAGCCCGGGAAACTACGACAATGAGCAGTTCTTC
V gene: TRBV7-2; clone size: few; D gene: NA; J gene: TRBJ1-4; CDR3 protein: CASSLGGWGEKLFF; CDR3 DNA: TGTGCCAGCAGCCTCGGGGGATGGGGCGAAAAACTGTTTTTT
V gene: TRBV7-2; clone size: NA; D gene: TRBD2; J gene: TRBJ2-1; CDR3 protein: CASQSGRAFGEQFF; CDR3 DNA: TGTGCCAGCCAGAGCGGGAGGGCCTTCGGTGAGCAGTTCTTC
V gene: TRBV24-1; clone size: many; D gene: NA; J gene: TRBJ2-3; CDR3 protein: CATSDWQDTQYF; CDR3 DNA: TGTGCCACCAGTGATTGGCAGGATACGCAGTATTTT
V gene: TRBV20-1; clone size: NA; D gene: TRBD2; J gene: TRBJ2-1; CDR3 protein: CSAARMASGALSSYNEQFF; CDR3 DNA: TGCAGTGCTGCCCGGATGGCTAGCGGGGCCCTAAGCTCCTACAATGAGCAGTTCTTC
V gene: TRBV5-6; clone size: NA; D gene: NA; J gene: TRBJ2-2; CDR3 protein: CASSPPTAEGAGELFF; CDR3 DNA: TGTGCCAGCAGCCCGCCCACCGCCGAGGGGGCCGGGGAGCTGTTTTTT
V gene: TRBV15; clone size: few; D gene: TRBD1; J gene: TRBJ2-7; CDR3 protein: CATSRDHDRDHEQYF; CDR3 DNA: TGTGCCACCAGCAGAGACCATGACAGGGACCACGAGCAGTACTTC
V gene: TRBV5-1; clone size: many; D gene: TRBD1; J gene: TRBJ1-1; CDR3 protein: CASSLVQGASITEAFF; CDR3 DNA: TGCGCCAGCAGCTTGGTGCAGGGGGCATCCATAACTGAAGCTTTCTTT
V gene: TRBV20-1; clone size: NA; D gene: TRBD1; J gene: TRBJ2-5; CDR3 protein: CSGDSVQLQETQYF; CDR3 DNA: TGCAGTGGGGACAGTGTTCAACTTCAAGAGACCCAGTACTTC
V gene: TRBV20-1; clone size: NA; D gene: NA; J gene: TRBJ2-4; CDR3 protein: CSAADSMDIQYF; CDR3 DNA: TGCAGTGCTGCCGACAGTATGGACATTCAGTACTTC
V gene: TRBV6-2/TRBV6-3; clone size: NA; D gene: NA; J gene: TRBJ2-3; CDR3 protein: CASSFGPYTQYF; CDR3 DNA: TGTGCCAGCAGCTTCGGACCATATACGCAGTATTTT
V gene: TRBV20-1; clone size: few; D gene: TRBD2; J gene: TRBJ2-2; CDR3 protein: CSASSGLAGGGTGELFF; CDR3 DNA: TGCAGTGCTTCCTCCGGACTAGCGGGGGGGGGAACCGGGGAGCTGTTTTTT
V gene: TRBV10-3; clone size: NA; D gene: NA; J gene: TRBJ2-7; CDR3 protein: CAISPGHRYYEQYF; CDR3 DNA: TGTGCCATCAGTCCGGGACACCGATACTACGAGCAGTACTTC
V gene: TRBV29-1; clone size: few; D gene: NA; J gene: TRBJ1-5; CDR3 protein: CSVGGFDSSNQPQHF; CDR3 DNA: TGCAGCGTTGGAGGTTTCGATTCTAGCAATCAGCCCCAGCATTTT
V gene: TRBV20-1; clone size: many; D gene: NA; J gene: TRBJ2-5; CDR3 protein: CSALSGIQETQYF; CDR3 DNA: TGCAGTGCTCTGTCAGGTATCCAGGAGACCCAGTACTTC
V gene: TRBV20-1; clone size: many; D gene: NA; J gene: TRBJ1-6; CDR3 protein: CSVTRSRQGNSPLHF; CDR3 DNA: TGCAGTGTCACCCGATCCAGGCAGGGAAATTCACCCCTCCACTTT
V gene: TRBV4-3; clone size: NA; D gene: NA; J gene: TRBJ2-7; CDR3 protein: CASSQDLTSYEQYF; CDR3 DNA: TGCGCCAGCAGCCAAGACCTCACCTCCTACGAGCAGTACTTC
V gene: TRBV6-1; clone size: NA; D gene: NA; J gene: TRBJ1-1; CDR3 protein: CASRTGTFLNTEAFF; CDR3 DNA: TGTGCCAGCAGGACCGGGACTTTCTTGAACACTGAAGCTTTCTTT
V gene: TRBV20-1; clone size: NA; D gene: NA; J gene: TRBJ2-7; CDR3 protein: CSARDQGEQYF; CDR3 DNA: TGCAGTGCTAGAGATCAGGGCGAGCAGTACTTC
V gene: TRBV12-3/TRBV12-4; clone size: NA; D gene: NA; J gene: TRBJ1-3; CDR3 protein: CASTIGGNTIYF; CDR3 DNA: TGTGCCAGCACCATCGGGGGAAACACCATATATTTT
V gene: TRBV4-3; clone size: many; D gene: NA; J gene: TRBJ1-2; CDR3 protein: CASSQDRGGTYGYTF; CDR3 DNA: TGCGCCAGCAGCCAAGATCGGGGGGGCACCTATGGCTACACCTTC
V gene: TRBV27; clone size: few; D gene: TRBD2; J gene: TRBJ2-7; CDR3 protein: CASRTVGLAVNEQYF; CDR3 DNA: TGTGCCAGCAGGACTGTGGGACTAGCCGTTAACGAGCAGTACTTC
V gene: TRBV20-1; clone size: few; D gene: NA; J gene: TRBJ2-5; CDR3 protein: CSARDTIGQETQYF; CDR3 DNA: TGCAGTGCTAGAGATACTATAGGACAGGAGACCCAGTACTTC
V gene: TRBV20-1; clone size: NA; D gene: NA; J gene: TRBJ2-2; CDR3 protein: CSARDFRVSNTGELFF; CDR3 DNA: TGCAGTGCTAGAGATTTTAGGGTTTCGAACACCGGGGAGCTGTTTTTT
V gene: TRBV4-3; clone size: few; D gene: TRBD2; J gene: TRBJ2-7; CDR3 protein: CASSQDPLAGGLGQYF; CDR3 DNA: TGCGCCAGCAGCCAAGATCCACTAGCGGGGGGACTTGGGCAGTACTTC
V gene: TRBV7-2; clone size: many; D gene: NA; J gene: TRBJ1-5; CDR3 protein: CASSLVGGPQMRQPQHF; CDR3 DNA: TGTGCCAGCAGCTTAGTGGGGGGGCCGCAGATGAGGCAGCCCCAGCATTTT
V gene: TRBV10-3; clone size: few; D gene: TRBD1; J gene: TRBJ2-3; CDR3 protein: CAISRDRDSTDTQYF; CDR3 DNA: TGTGCCATCAGCCGGGACAGAGACAGCACAGATACGCAGTATTTT
V gene: TRBV11-1; clone size: few; D gene: TRBD2; J gene: TRBJ2-3; CDR3 protein: CASSLKTGGRVLGTDTQYF; CDR3 DNA: TGTGCCAGCAGCTTAAAAACTGGCGGGAGGGTCTTGGGCACAGATACGCAGTATTTT
V gene: TRBV6-5; clone size: NA; D gene: TRBD2; J gene: TRBJ2-2; CDR3 protein: CASSFSARTSGGHTGELFF; CDR3 DNA: TGTGCCAGCAGTTTCAGTGCCAGGACTAGCGGGGGACACACCGGGGAGCTGTTTTTT
V gene: TRBV18; clone size: few; D gene: TRBD2; J gene: TRBJ2-1; CDR3 protein: CASSPPRTSGAYNEQFF; CDR3 DNA: TGTGCCAGCTCACCCCCTAGGACTAGCGGGGCCTACAATGAGCAGTTCTTC
V gene: TRBV5-1; clone size: many; D gene: TRBD2; J gene: TRBJ2-3; CDR3 protein: CASTLAGDADTQYF; CDR3 DNA: TGCGCCAGCACTTTAGCGGGGGACGCAGATACGCAGTATTTT
V gene: TRBV28; clone size: NA; D gene: TRBD2; J gene: TRBJ2-1; CDR3 protein: CASKPGGLAGTYNEQFF; CDR3 DNA: TGTGCCAGCAAACCTGGGGGACTAGCGGGAACCTACAATGAGCAGTTCTTC
V gene: TRBV20-1; clone size: few; D gene: TRBD2; J gene: TRBJ2-3; CDR3 protein: CSAPGLARDTQYF; CDR3 DNA: TGCAGTGCCCCGGGACTAGCGAGAGATACGCAGTATTTT
V gene: TRBV7-6; clone size: few; D gene: NA; J gene: TRBJ2-3; CDR3 protein: CASSFPPTDTQYF; CDR3 DNA: TGTGCCAGCAGCTTCCCCCCGACAGATACGCAGTATTTT
V gene: TRBV10-2; clone size: many; D gene: TRBD1; J gene: TRBJ2-5; CDR3 protein: CASSGGQGARKTQYF; CDR3 DNA: TGCGCCAGCAGTGGGGGACAGGGGGCGCGGAAGACCCAGTACTTC
V gene: TRBV5-1; clone size: many; D gene: NA; J gene: TRBJ2-3; CDR3 protein: CASSNGVDTQYF; CDR3 DNA: TGCGCCAGCAGCAACGGTGTGGATACGCAGTATTTT
V gene: TRBV6-2/TRBV6-3; clone size: few; D gene: TRBD2; J gene: TRBJ2-7; CDR3 protein: CASTHGLAGGNVRYEQYF; CDR3 DNA: TGTGCCAGCACCCACGGGCTAGCGGGAGGTAACGTTCGCTACGAGCAGTACTTC